The next 10 T cell receptor beta chains were all read from a single sample in a study of cytotoxic CD8 clonotypes in ibrutinib-treated CLL (dated by TCRdb to 2020 to 2022). Libraries were built with the immunoSEQ multiplex PCR assay. TCRdb limited this immuneACCESS table to in-frame rearrangements with V and J called. A share of clones is missing; checked studies link under half to unresolved V genes, and the rest is unexplained. Counted in this sample were some 200,000 clones; 60% to 80% of them appeared once. Approximately 6% of the sample comes from the top ten. What this sample's time point label stands for: 12 to 13 months on ibrutinib. The sample here was PBMCs, taken after 12 months of ibrutinib treatment. These receptors were obtained from a human donor with chronic lymphocytic leukemia.

The chain uses TRBV30 and TRBJ1-2, with a tentative D call TRBD1 (6 bases). Trimming removed 0 bases at V and 8 bases at J, with 13 bases between. The germline V gene encodes CDR1 GTSNPN and CDR2 SVGIG (reference sequence). This CDR3 has 13 residues. The CDR3 loop is CAWSVGTSRGYTF. The DNA of the CDR3 is TGTGCCTGGAGTGTTGGGACATCCCGGGGCTACACCTTC.

The rearrangement joins TRBV18 to TRBJ1-5; the D is unclear. CDR1 and CDR2 from the germline V gene are KGHSH and LQKENI. CDR3 length: 12 amino acids. V was cut by 0 bases and J by 3 bases, with 0 bases left in between. In nucleotides, the CDR3 is TGTGCCAGCTCACCACCCAATCAGCCCCAGCATTTT. As protein: CASSPPNQPQHF.

The rearrangement uses TRBV7-3 and TRBJ1-2; the D gene is possibly TRBD1 (5 bases). Looked up from germline, CDR1 is SGHTA and CDR2 is FQGTGA. The CDR3 loop spans 14 amino acids. With 0 bases removed from V and 6 bases from J, the gap between germline ends came to 11 bases. CDR3 DNA sequence: TGTGCCAGCAGCTTAACAGGCAGGGACGATGGCTACACCTTC. Its protein product is CASSLTGRDDGYTF.

The chain has TRBV6-6 and TRBJ1-3; D gene uncertain. This CDR3 has 12 residues. The V end was cut by 6 bases, the J end by 2 bases, with 5 bases between. Germline V gives CDR1 MNHNY, CDR2 SVGAGI (reference sequence). The DNA of the CDR3 is TGTGCCAGCAGCTCCACTGGAAACACCATATATTTT. The encoded protein is CASSSTGNTIYF.

The rearrangement links TRBV4-3 to TRBJ2-7; no firm D call. In germline, CDR1 is LGHNA, CDR2 YSLEER. V was trimmed by 0 bases and J by 4 bases, leaving 10 bases between them. This CDR3 spans 14 amino acids. The CDR3 DNA reads as TGCGCCAGCAGCCAAGAAGGTGGGATTTACGAGCAGTACTTC. The encoded protein is CASSQEGGIYEQYF.

This clone was recorded many times. V and J are TRBV19 and TRBJ1-1, with a weak D call TRBD1 (6 bases). Germline assignment: CDR1 LNHDA and CDR2 SQIVND (reference sequence). The CDR3 is 16 residues long. V was trimmed by 3 bases and J by 4 bases, leaving 18 bases between them. CDR3 coding DNA: TGTGCCAGTAGTATGCCCGTCCTCCCAGGGGTCACTGAAGCTTTCTTT. Translating gives CASSMPVLPGVTEAFF.

The CDR3 sequence is CASSYHQPGSPLHF. CDR3 in DNA: TGTGCCAGCAGTTATCACCAACCCGGTTCACCCCTCCACTTT. V is TRBV6-5 and J is TRBJ1-6; D not certain. Germline V CDR1 and CDR2: MNHEY, SVGAGI. This CDR3 is built from 14 residues. V dropped 3 bases and J dropped 9 bases, with 12 bases sitting between them.

This clone was observed a handful of times. The chain links TRBV2 to TRBJ1-1; TRBD1 agrees at 7 bases. Germline V gives CDR1 SNHLY, CDR2 FYNNEI. V shed 2 bases and J 1 base; nucleotides not matched to a gene: 1. The CDR3 is 14 amino acids. CDR3 DNA: TGTGCCAGCAGTGAACGGGACAGGAACACTGAAGCTTTCTTT. As protein: CASSERDRNTEAFF.

The chain carries TRBV30 and TRBJ1-3; the D is unclear. The germline gives CDR1 GTSNPN, CDR2 SVGIG (reference sequence). Trimming cost V 2 bases and J 0 bases, with 14 bases left between them. There are 16 residues in the CDR3. CDR3 amino acids: CAWSPRHSLSGNTIYF. The CDR3 bases are TGTGCCTGGAGTCCGCGACACTCTCTCTCTGGAAACACCATATATTTT.

The V gene is TRBV25-1, the J gene TRBJ2-3; D gene unclear. Trimming removed 3 bases at V and 2 bases at J, with 12 bases between. The germline gives CDR1 MGHDK, CDR2 SYGVNS. The CDR3 covers 15 residues. The CDR3 here is CASSDDTKATDTQYF. CDR3 sequence (DNA): TGTGCCAGCAGTGACGACACGAAAGCCACAGATACGCAGTATTTT.